A single sample gave rise to the 2 T cell receptor beta chains below, sequenced in a study of T cells after yellow fever vaccination. TCRdb used MiXCR to reprocess the 5' RACE reads, holding one entry per CDR3 protein. Of roughly 400,000 distinct CDR3 sequences in the sample, roughly a sixth were seen once. The sequencing here drew on PBMCs, taken before the yellow fever booster vaccination. The source of these receptors is a man aged 18 to 29 who received the YFV17D yellow fever vaccine.

The chain employs TRBV5-1 and TRBJ2-4; the match to TRBD1 covers 8 bases. In germline, CDR1 is SGHRS, CDR2 YFSETQ. The ends lost 2 bases at V and 9 bases at J; junction bases unmatched: 7. The CDR3 loop spans 14 amino acids. The CDR3 loop is CASSFKGQEGIQYF. In DNA form, the CDR3 reads TGCGCCAGCAGCTTCAAGGGACAGGAGGGCATTCAGTACTTC. Combining the CDR3 with reference TRBV5-1 and TRBJ2-4 gives the whole variable domain KAGVTQTPRYLIKTRGQQVTLSCSPISGHRSVSWYQQTPGQGLQFLFEYFSETQRNKGNFPGRFSGRQFSNSRSEMNVSTLELGDSALYLCASSFKGQEGIQYFGAGTRLSVL.

The chain recombines TRBV28 with TRBJ2-5; D is tentatively TRBD1 or TRBD2 (6 bases each). The CDR3 contains 15 residues. Germline values: CDR1 MDHEN, CDR2 SYDVKM. V lost 3 bases to trimming and J lost 5 bases, with 16 bases between them. Written as DNA, the CDR3 is TGTGCCAGCAGTTTTTTCCGGGGGCTGAGGGAGACCCAGTACTTC. Its translation: CASSFFRGLRETQYF. Full variable domain (outside the CDR3, taken from reference TRBV28 and TRBJ2-5): DVKVTQSSRYLVKRTGEKVFLECVQDMDHENMFWYRQDPGLGLRLIYFSYDVKMKEKGDIPEGYSVSREKKERFSLILESASTNQTSMYLCASSFFRGLRETQYFGPGTRLLVL.